The clone carrying this T cell receptor (beta chain) was detected only a few times. A read error may explain this, as a much larger clone is one base away. The data are from a study of regulatory T cells in long-lasting Graves disease. The CDR3 extends over 14 amino acids. Germline V lookup: CDR1 SNHLY, CDR2 FYNNEI. iRepertoire HTBI primers and Arm-PCR of CDR3 regions built TCR beta libraries. MiXCR, applied by TCRdb to the multiplex PCR reads, yields one record per CDR3 protein. The sample contains approximately 540,000 distinct CDR3 sequences, about 11% of which appear only once. The time point here: newly diagnosed GD, antithyroid drugs for less than 3 months. PBMC-derived RNA was used for the TCR library. These data also formed part of another study, on T cells in Graves' hyperthyroidism and ophthalmopathy.

Sequenced here: peripheral blood mononuclear cells (PBMCs), sampled at new diagnosis, from a patient treated with antithyroid drugs. This rearrangement joins TRBV2 to TRBJ1-4, with a weak D call TRBD1 (5 bases). This TCR was sampled from a woman aged 25 to 39 with Graves disease. This CDR3 is CASSPGRLNEELFF. CDR3 in DNA: TGTGCCAGCAGTCCGGGACGGCTTAATGAAGAACTGTTTTTT.